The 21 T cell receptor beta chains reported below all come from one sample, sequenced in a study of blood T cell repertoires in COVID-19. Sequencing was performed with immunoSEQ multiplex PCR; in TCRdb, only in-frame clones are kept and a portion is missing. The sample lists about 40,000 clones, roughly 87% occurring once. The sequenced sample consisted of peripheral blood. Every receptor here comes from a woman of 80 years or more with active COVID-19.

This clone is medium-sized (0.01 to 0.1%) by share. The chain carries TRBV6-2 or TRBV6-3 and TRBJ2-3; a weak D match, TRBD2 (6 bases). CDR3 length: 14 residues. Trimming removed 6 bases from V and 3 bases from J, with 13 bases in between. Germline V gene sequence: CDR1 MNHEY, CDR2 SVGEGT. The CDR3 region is CASSPSRETDTQYF. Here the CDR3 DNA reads TGTGCCAGCAGCCCAAGTCGGGAGACAGATACGCAGTATTTT.

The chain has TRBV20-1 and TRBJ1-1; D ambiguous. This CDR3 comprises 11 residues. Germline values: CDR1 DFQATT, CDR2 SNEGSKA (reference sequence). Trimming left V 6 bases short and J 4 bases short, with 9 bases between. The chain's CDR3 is CSAATRTEAFF. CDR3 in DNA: TGCAGTGCCGCGACACGCACTGAAGCTTTCTTT.

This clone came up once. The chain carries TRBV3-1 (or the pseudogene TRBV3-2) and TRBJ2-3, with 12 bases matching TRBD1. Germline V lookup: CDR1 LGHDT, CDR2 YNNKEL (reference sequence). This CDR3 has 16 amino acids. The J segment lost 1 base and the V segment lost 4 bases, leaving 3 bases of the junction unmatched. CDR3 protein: CASSRDRGLGTDTQYF. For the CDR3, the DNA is TGTGCCAGCAGCCGGGACAGGGGGCTCGGCACAGATACGCAGTATTTT.

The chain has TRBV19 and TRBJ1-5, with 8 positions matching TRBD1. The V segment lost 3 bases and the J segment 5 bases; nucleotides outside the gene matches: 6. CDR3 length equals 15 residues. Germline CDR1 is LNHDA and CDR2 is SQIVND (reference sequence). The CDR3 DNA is TGTGCCAGTAGTATCGGACAGGGTCGTGATCAGCCCCAGCATTTT. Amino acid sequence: CASSIGQGRDQPQHF.

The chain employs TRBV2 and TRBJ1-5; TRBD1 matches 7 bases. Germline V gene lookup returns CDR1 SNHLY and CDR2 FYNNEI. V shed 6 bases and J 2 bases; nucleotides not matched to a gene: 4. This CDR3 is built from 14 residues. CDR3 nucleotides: TGTGCCAGCAGCCGAGGGACAGGCAATCAGCCCCAGCATTTT. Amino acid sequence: CASSRGTGNQPQHF.

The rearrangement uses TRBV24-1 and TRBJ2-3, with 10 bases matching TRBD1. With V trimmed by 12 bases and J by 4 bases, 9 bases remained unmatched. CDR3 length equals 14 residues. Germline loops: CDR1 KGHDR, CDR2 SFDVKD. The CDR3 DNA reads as TGTGCCCCCGGCGGGGACAGGGGATCAGATACGCAGTATTTT. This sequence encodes CAPGGDRGSDTQYF.

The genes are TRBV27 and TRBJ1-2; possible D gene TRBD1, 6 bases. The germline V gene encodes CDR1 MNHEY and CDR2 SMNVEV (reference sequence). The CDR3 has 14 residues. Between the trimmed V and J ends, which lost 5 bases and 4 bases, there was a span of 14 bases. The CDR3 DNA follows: TGTGCCAGCAGTGCCTTACAGGGAGTCTATGGCTACACCTTC. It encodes CASSALQGVYGYTF.

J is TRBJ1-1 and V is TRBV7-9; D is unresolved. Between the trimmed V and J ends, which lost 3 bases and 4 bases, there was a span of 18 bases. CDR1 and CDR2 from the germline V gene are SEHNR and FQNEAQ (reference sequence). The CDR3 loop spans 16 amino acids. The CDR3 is CASSFILVGLGTEAFF. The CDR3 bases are TGTGCCAGCAGCTTTATATTAGTGGGCTTGGGCACTGAAGCTTTCTTT.

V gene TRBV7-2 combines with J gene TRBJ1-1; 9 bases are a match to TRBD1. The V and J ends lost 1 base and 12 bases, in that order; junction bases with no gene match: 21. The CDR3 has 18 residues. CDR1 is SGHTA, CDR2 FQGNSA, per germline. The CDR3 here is CASSLGSQADRGAGRTFF. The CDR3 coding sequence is TGTGCCAGCAGCTTAGGGAGTCAGGCGGACAGGGGAGCGGGGAGAACTTTCTTT. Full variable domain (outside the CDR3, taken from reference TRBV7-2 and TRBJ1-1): GAGVSQSPSNKVTEKGKDVELRCDPISGHTALYWYRQSLGQGLEFLIYFQGNSAPDKSGLPSDRFSAERTGGSVSTLTIQRTQQEDSAVYLCASSLGSQADRGAGRTFFGQGTRLTVV.

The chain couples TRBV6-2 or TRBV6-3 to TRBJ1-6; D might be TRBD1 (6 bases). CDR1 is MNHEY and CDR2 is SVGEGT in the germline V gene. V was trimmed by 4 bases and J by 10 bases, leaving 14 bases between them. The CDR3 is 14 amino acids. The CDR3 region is CASSLGAGASPLHF. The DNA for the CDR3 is TGTGCCAGCAGTTTGGGGGCAGGCGCCTCACCCCTCCACTTT.

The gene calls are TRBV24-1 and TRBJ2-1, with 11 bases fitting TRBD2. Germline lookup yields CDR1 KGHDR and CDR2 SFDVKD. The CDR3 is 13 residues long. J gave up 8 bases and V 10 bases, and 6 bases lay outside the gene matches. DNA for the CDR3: TGTGCCACGATAGGGACTAGCGGAGATGAGCAGTTCTTC. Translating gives CATIGTSGDEQFF.

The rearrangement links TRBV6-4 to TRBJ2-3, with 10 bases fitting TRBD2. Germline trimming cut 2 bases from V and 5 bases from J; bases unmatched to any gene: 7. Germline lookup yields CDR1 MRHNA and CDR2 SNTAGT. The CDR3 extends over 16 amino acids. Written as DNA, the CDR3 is TGTGCCAGCAGTGACGGGAGCGGGGGGGCAAAAGATACGCAGTATTTT. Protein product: CASSDGSGGAKDTQYF.

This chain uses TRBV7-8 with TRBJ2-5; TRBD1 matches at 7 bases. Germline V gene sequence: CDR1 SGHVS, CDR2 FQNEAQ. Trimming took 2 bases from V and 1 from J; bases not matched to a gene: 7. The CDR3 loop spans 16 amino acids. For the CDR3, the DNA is TGTGCCAGCAGCTTATGGAGCCAGGGGGTCCAAGAGACCCAGTACTTC. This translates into CASSLWSQGVQETQYF.

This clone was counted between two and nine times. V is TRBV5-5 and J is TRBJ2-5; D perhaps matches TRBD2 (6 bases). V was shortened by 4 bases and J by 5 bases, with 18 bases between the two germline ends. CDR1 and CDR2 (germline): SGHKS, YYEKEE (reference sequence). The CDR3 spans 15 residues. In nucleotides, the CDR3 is TGTGCCAGCAGCATGACTGGGACTCGGGAGGAGACCCAGTACTTC. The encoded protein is CASSMTGTREETQYF.

The CDR3 DNA is TGTGCCATCAGTGATGCGCGAGAGACCCAGTACTTC. This translates into CAISDARETQYF. The chain carries TRBV10-3 and TRBJ2-5; the D is unclear. Deletions cut 3 bases from V and 4 bases from J, with 6 bases between. The CDR3 has 12 amino acids. CDR1 ENHRY and CDR2 SYGVKD come from the germline V gene.

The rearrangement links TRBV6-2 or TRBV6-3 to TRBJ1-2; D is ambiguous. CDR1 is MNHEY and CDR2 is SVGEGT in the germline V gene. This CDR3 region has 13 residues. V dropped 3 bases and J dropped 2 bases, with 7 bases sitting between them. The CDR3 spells CASSYDMNYGYTF. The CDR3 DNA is TGTGCCAGCAGTTATGACATGAACTATGGCTACACCTTC.

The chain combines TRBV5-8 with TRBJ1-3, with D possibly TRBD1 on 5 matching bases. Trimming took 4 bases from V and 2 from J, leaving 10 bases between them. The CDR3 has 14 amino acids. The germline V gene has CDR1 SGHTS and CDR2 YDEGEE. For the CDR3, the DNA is TGTGCCAGCAGCCCAGGGTTTACTGGAAACACCATATATTTT. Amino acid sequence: CASSPGFTGNTIYF. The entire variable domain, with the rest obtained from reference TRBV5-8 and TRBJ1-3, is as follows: EAGVTQSPTHLIKTRGQQATLRCSPISGHTSVYWYQQALGLGLQFLLWYDEGEERNRGNFPPRFSGRQFPNYSSELNVNALELEDSALYLCASSPGFTGNTIYFGEGSWLTVV.

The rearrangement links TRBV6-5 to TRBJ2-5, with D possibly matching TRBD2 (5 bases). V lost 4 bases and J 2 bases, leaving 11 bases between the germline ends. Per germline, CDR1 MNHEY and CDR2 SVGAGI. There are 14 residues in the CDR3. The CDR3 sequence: CASSLSGSQETQYF. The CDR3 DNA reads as TGTGCCAGCAGTTTATCGGGGTCTCAAGAGACCCAGTACTTC.

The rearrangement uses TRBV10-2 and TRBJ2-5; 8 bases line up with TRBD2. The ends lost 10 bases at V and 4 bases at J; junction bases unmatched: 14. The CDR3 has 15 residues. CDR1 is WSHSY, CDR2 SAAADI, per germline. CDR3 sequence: CATLSSGSGPETQYF. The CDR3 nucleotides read TGCGCCACCCTCTCTAGCGGGTCGGGGCCAGAGACCCAGTACTTC.

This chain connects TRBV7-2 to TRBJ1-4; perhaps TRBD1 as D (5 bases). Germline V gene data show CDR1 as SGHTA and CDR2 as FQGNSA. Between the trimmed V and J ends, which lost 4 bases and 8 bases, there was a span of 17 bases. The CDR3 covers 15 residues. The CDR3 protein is CASSSFPARGEKLFF. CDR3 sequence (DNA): TGTGCCAGCAGCTCCTTTCCCGCACGGGGGGAAAAACTGTTTTTT. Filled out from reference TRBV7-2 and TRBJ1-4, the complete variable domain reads GAGVSQSPSNKVTEKGKDVELRCDPISGHTALYWYRQSLGQGLEFLIYFQGNSAPDKSGLPSDRFSAERTGGSVSTLTIQRTQQEDSAVYLCASSSFPARGEKLFFGSGTQLSVL.

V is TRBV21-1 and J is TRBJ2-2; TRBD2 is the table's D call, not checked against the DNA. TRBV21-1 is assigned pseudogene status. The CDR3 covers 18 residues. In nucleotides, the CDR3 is TGTGCCAGCAGCAAAGAGATAGCGGGGGGCGAGAACACCGGGGAGCTGTTTTTT. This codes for CASSKEIAGGENTGELFF.